These 8 T cell receptor beta chains came from one sample sequenced in a study of response to subunit inactivated influenza vaccine. A single record per CDR3 protein comes from TCRdb applying MiXCR to the RT-PCR reads. Altogether approximately 170,000 distinct CDR3 sequences are present, 13% to 15% being singletons, with the ten largest covering roughly 26%. The sequencing used CD8+ T cells sorted from PBMCs, collected more than 4 days after vaccination. Every receptor here comes from a man between 45 and 60 years old who received an inactivated influenza vaccine.

This clonotype occurred a few times. This chain joins TRBV7-8 and TRBJ2-7; 7 bases line up with TRBD2. The germline V gene has CDR1 SGHVS and CDR2 FQNEAQ. The V segment lost 1 base and the J segment 2 bases; nucleotides outside the gene matches: 8. This CDR3 spans 16 amino acids. CDR3 amino acids: CASSLVAGEGTYEQYF. The CDR3 nucleotides are TGTGCCAGCAGCTTAGTCGCGGGAGAAGGCACCTACGAGCAGTACTTC.

About this clonotype itself: One base away lies a much larger clone, so this may be a sequencing read error. V and J are TRBV20-1 and TRBJ2-1, with a tentative D call TRBD2 (5 bases). CDR1 and CDR2 from the germline V gene are DFQATT and SNEGSKA (reference sequence). This CDR3 comprises 17 residues. Trimming pared 1 base from V and 5 bases from J, leaving 21 bases between. CDR3: CSARALGDIRRDNEQFF. The CDR3 bases are TGCAGTGCTAGAGCGCTGGGAGATATCCGCCGGGACAATGAGCAGTTCTTC.

This chain joins TRBV2 and TRBJ2-1, with D unclear. Germline V gene sequence: CDR1 SNHLY, CDR2 FYNNEI. V gave up 7 bases and J gave up 6 bases, with 13 bases separating them. This CDR3 spans 13 amino acids. CDR3 sequence: CASNCDPLNEQFF. CDR3 DNA: TGTGCCAGCAACTGCGACCCCCTCAATGAGCAGTTCTTC.

This clonotype was seen a few times. The chain has TRBV20-1 and TRBJ2-7, with TRBD1 matching 10 bases. The CDR3 covers 16 residues. The J segment lost 5 bases and the V segment lost 0 bases, leaving 10 bases of the junction unmatched. From germline, CDR1 is DFQATT and CDR2 SNEGSKA (reference sequence). In DNA, the CDR3 is TGCAGTGCTAGAGATCGGGGGACAGGGGAAAGCGACGAGCAGTACTTC. It specifies CSARDRGTGESDEQYF.

This sequence joins TRBV9 and TRBJ2-5; the match to TRBD2 covers 12 bases. J lost 5 bases, V lost 6 bases, and 11 bases had no gene match. The germline V gene encodes CDR1 SGDLS and CDR2 YYNGEE. CDR3 length equals 16 residues. This CDR3 is CASTRTSGIWGETQYF. The DNA of the CDR3 is TGTGCCAGCACCCGGACTAGCGGGATATGGGGGGAGACCCAGTACTTC.

The table lists this clonotype with a few counts. The V gene is TRBV7-9, the J gene TRBJ2-3; TRBD1 agrees at 9 bases. After removal of 5 bases from V and 6 bases from J, the junction contained 15 bases not matched to a gene. The CDR3 runs 17 residues. Germline CDR1 and CDR2: SEHNR and FQNEAQ (reference sequence). CDR3 sequence (DNA): TGTGCCAGCAGCACGGGCGTTTACCGGGACAGGGCCGATACGCAGTATTTT. Protein sequence: CASSTGVYRDRADTQYF.

V usage is TRBV24-1 and J usage is TRBJ1-5, with D possibly matching TRBD1 (6 bases). This CDR3 comprises 14 residues. V gave up 3 bases and J gave up 3 bases, with 8 bases separating them. Germline CDR1 and CDR2: KGHDR and SFDVKD. Written as DNA, the CDR3 is TGTGCCACCAGTGATGGGGGGGCCAATCAGCCCCAGCATTTT. As protein: CATSDGGANQPQHF.

V usage is TRBV5-6 and J usage is TRBJ2-3, with 10 bases matching TRBD2. The CDR3 totals 15 residues. Germline loops: CDR1 SGHDT, CDR2 YYEEEE. The V and J ends lost 3 bases and 6 bases, in that order; junction bases with no gene match: 7. CDR3 sequence (DNA): TGTGCCAGCAGCTCAGCGGGAGGGCCAGCGGATACGCAGTATTTT. Protein: CASSSAGGPADTQYF.